The clone carrying this T cell receptor beta chain was detected once. The Seattle patients joined while their infection was active and were tracked longitudinally afterward. These data come from a study of blood T cell repertoires in COVID-19. About the study: In each case, the material was cDNA or gDNA derived from T cells, B-cell-depleted T cells, or PBMCs.

The germline V gene encodes CDR1 SGHTA and CDR2 FQGNSA. V lost 1 base to trimming and J lost 4 bases, with 13 bases between them. The length of the CDR3 is 15 residues. Source study methods: Reference gene primers were amplified, and this amplification served to estimate nucleated cell counts. Using immunoSEQ multiplex PCR, the repertoire was profiled, and TCRdb retains in-frame clones only, with some absent. V and J calls and clone size come straight from that table; D and trimming were deduced from the DNA. The sample yields roughly 180,000 clones, 75% to 85% seen once. This clonotype was sampled from a woman aged 60-75 years with COVID-19, enrolled during active disease. The chain employs TRBV7-2 and TRBJ1-1, with D possibly matching TRBD1 (5 bases). The sample consisted of peripheral blood. The CDR3 sequence: CASSLDSDGGTEAFF. CDR3 nucleotides: TGTGCCAGCAGCTTAGACAGCGACGGGGGCACTGAAGCTTTCTTT.